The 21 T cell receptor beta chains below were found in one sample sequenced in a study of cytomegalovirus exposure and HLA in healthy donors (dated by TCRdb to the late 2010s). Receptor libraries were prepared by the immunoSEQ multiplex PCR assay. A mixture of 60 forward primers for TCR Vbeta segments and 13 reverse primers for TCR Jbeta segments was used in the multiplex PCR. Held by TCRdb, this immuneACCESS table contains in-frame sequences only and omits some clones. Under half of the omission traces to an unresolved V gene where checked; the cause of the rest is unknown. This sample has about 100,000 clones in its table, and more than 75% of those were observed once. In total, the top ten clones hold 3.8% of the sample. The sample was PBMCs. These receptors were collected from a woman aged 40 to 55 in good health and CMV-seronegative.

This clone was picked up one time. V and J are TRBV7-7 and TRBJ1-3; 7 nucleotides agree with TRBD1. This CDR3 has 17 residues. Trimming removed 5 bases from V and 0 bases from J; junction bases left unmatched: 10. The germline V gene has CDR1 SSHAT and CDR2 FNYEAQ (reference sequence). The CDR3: CASSPVPTGISGNTIYF. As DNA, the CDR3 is TGTGCCAGCAGCCCCGTCCCGACAGGGATCTCTGGAAACACCATATATTTT.

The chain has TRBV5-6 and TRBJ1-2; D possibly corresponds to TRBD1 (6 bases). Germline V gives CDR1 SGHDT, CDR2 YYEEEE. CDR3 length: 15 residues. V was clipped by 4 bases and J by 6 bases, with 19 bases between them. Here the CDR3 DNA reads TGTGCCAGCAGCACCTGGACAGTACGAGGGAATGGCTACACCTTC. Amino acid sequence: CASSTWTVRGNGYTF. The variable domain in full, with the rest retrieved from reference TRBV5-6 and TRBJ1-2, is DAGVTQSPTHLIKTRGQQVTLRCSPKSGHDTVSWYQQALGQGPQFIFQYYEEEERQRGNFPDRFSGHQFPNYSSELNVNALLLGDSALYLCASSTWTVRGNGYTFGSGTRLTVV.

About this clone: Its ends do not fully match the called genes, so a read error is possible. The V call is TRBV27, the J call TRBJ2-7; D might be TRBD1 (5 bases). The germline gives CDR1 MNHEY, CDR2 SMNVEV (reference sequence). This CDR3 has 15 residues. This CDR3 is CASSLSWQGSNEQYF. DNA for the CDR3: TGTGCCAGCAGTTTATCGTGGCAGGGCTCCAACGAGCAGTACTTC.

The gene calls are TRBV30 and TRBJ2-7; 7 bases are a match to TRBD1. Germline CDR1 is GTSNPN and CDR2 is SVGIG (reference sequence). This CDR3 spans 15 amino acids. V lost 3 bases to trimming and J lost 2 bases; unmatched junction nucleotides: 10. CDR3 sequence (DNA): TGTGCCTGGAGAGCTGAGGGGGCCGATCCCTACGAGCAGTACTTC. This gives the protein CAWRAEGADPYEQYF.

The CDR3 coding sequence is TGTGCCAGCAGTCAAGGGACAGGGGGCTCCTATAATTCACCCCTCCACTTT. Its translation is CASSQGTGGSYNSPLHF. The J gene is TRBJ1-6, the V gene TRBV27, with 11 bases fitting TRBD1. The CDR3 totals 17 residues. The germline CDR1 and CDR2 sequences are MNHEY and SMNVEV (reference sequence). Unmatched junction bases numbered 3, after V lost 5 bases and J lost 0 bases.

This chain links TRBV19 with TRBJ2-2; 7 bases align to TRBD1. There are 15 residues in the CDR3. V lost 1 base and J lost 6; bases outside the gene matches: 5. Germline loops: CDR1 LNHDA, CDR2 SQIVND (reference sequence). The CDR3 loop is CASSIGQGRAGELFF. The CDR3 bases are TGTGCCAGTAGTATAGGACAGGGTCGGGCCGGGGAGCTGTTTTTT.

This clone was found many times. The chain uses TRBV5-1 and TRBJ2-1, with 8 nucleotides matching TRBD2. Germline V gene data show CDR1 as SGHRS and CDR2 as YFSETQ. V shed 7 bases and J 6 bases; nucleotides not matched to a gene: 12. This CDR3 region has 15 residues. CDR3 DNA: TGCGCCAGCCGCCCCGGGACTAGAGAGTCCAATGAGCAGTTCTTC. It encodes CASRPGTRESNEQFF.

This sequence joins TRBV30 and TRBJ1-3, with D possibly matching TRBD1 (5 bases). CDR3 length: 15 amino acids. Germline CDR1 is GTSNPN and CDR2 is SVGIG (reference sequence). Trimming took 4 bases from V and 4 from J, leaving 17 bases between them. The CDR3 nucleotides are TGTGCCTGGAAGGCGCGGCGGAGGGACGGAAACACCATATATTTT. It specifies CAWKARRRDGNTIYF.

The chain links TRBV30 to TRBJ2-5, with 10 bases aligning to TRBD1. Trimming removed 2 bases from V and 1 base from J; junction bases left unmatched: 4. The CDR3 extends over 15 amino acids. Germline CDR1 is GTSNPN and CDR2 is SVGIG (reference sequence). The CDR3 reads CAWSRGQGPQETQYF. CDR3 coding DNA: TGTGCCTGGAGTAGGGGACAGGGGCCCCAAGAGACCCAGTACTTC.

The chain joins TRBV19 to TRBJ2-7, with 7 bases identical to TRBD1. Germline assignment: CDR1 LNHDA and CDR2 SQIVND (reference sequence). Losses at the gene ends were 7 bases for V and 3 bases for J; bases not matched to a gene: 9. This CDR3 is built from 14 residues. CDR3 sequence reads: CASMRGRGSYEQYF. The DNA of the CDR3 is TGTGCCAGTATGAGGGGCAGGGGGAGCTACGAGCAGTACTTC. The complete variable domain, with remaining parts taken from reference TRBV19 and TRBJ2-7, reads DGGITQSPKYLFRKEGQNVTLSCEQNLNHDAMYWYRQDPGQGLRLIYYSQIVNDFQKGDIAEGYSVSREKKESFPLTVTSAQKNPTAFYLCASMRGRGSYEQYFGPGTRLTVT.

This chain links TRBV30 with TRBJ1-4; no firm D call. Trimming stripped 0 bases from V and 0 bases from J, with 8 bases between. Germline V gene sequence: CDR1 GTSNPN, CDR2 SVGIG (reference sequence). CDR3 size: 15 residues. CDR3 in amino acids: CAWSVQSATNEKLFF. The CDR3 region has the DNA TGTGCCTGGAGTGTACAGTCTGCAACTAATGAAAAACTGTTTTTT.

The CDR3 DNA sequence: TGTGCCAGCAGCCGGACAGGGTCGGTGAATGAGCAGTTCTTC. It yields the protein CASSRTGSVNEQFF. The chain is built from TRBV2 and TRBJ2-1, with 8 bases aligning to TRBD1. This CDR3 contains 14 residues. V lost 6 bases to trimming and J lost 7 bases; unmatched junction nucleotides: 8. The germline V gene has CDR1 SNHLY and CDR2 FYNNEI.

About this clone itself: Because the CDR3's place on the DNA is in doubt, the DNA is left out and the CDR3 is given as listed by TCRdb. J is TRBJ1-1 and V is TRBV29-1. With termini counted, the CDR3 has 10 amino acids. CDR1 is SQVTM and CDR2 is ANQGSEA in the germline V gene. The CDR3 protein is CSVGPGGAFF.

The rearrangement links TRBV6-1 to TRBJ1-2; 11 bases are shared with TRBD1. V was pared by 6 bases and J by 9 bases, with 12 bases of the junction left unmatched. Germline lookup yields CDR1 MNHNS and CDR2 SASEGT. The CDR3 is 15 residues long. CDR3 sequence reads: CASRTGDRGLGRYTF. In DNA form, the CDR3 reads TGTGCCAGCAGGACGGGGGACAGGGGGTTAGGTCGCTACACCTTC.

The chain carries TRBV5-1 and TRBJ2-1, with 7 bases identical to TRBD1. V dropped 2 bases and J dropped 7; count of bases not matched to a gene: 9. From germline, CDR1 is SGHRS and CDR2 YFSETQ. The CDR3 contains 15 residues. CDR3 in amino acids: CASSFADRDRNEQFF. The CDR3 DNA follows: TGCGCCAGCAGCTTCGCAGACAGGGATCGAAATGAGCAGTTCTTC.

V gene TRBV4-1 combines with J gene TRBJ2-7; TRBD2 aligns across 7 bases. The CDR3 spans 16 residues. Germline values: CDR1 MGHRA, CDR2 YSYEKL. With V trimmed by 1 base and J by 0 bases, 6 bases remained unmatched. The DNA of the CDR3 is TGCGCCAGCAGCCAAGGGTCGCTAGCGGACTCCTACGAGCAGTACTTC. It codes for CASSQGSLADSYEQYF.

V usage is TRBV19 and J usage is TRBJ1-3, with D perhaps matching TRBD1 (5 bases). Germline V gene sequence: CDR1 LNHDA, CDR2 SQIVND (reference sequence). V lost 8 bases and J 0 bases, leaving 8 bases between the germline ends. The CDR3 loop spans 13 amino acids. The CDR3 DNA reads TGTGCCAGTGGGGGGTTCTCTGGAAACACCATATATTTT. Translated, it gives CASGGFSGNTIYF.

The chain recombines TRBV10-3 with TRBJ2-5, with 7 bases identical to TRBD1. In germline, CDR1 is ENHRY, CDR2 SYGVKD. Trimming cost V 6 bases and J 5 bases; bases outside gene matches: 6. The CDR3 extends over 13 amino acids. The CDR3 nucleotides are TGTGCCATCAGCAGACAGGGCGGCGAGACCCAGTACTTC. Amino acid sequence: CAISRQGGETQYF.

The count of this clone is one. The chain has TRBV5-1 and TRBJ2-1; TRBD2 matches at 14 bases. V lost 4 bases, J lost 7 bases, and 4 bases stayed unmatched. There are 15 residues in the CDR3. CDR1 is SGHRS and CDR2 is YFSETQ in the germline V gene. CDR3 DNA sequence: TGCGCCAGCAGCGGGACTAGCGGGGGCCCGAATGAGCAGTTCTTC. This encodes CASSGTSGGPNEQFF.

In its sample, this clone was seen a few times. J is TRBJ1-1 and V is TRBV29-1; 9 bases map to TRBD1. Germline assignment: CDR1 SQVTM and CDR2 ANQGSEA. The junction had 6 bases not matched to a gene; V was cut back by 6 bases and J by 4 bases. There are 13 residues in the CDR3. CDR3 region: CSVPGQGSTEAFF. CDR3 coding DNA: TGCAGCGTCCCGGGACAGGGCTCCACTGAAGCTTTCTTT.

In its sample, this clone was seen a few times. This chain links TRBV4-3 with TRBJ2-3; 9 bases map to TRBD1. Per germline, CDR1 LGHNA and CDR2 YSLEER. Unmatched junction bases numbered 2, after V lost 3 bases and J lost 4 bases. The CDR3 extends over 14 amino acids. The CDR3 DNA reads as TGCGCCAGCAGCCAGAGACAGGGGGCAGATACGCAGTATTTT. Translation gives CASSQRQGADTQYF.